This entry lists 27 T cell receptor beta chains sequenced from one sample in a study of OX40 agonist ivuxolimab in advanced cancers. The method was the immunoSEQ multiplex PCR assay. This is the immuneACCESS table as TCRdb keeps it, with only in-frame sequences that have V and J called. A part of the clones is gone; compared with another copy, unresolved V genes explain less than half, and the rest is unexplained. For this sample the table gives about 49,000 clones, of which 85% were detected only once. Clones ranked in the top ten supply roughly 20% of the sample. The sample here was CD4+ or CD8+ T cells sorted from blood, taken in a trial of the OX40 agonist ivuxolimab. These TCRs come from an adult with an advanced solid tumor such as melanoma, head and neck, liver or kidney cancer.

This chain uses TRBV11-2 with TRBJ2-2; possibly TRBD1 for D (6 bases). Germline V gives CDR1 SGHAT, CDR2 FQNNGV. The CDR3 sequence is 15 residues long. Trimming took 3 bases from V and 6 from J, leaving 14 bases between them. The CDR3, as DNA: TGTGCCAGCAGCTTTCTTACAGGGACCTCCGGGGAGCTGTTTTTT. It is translated as CASSFLTGTSGELFF.

The chain carries TRBV7-9 and TRBJ1-2, with D unresolved. This CDR3 has 13 amino acids. Germline V lookup: CDR1 SEHNR, CDR2 FQNEAQ (reference sequence). The germline V and J ends were trimmed by 6 bases and 3 bases, with 11 bases remaining between them. The CDR3 DNA sequence: TGTGCCAGCAGTTCGAGGGCCCACTATGGCTACACCTTC. As protein: CASSSRAHYGYTF. Full variable domain (rest looked up from reference TRBV7-9 and TRBJ1-2): DTGVSQNPRHKITKRGQNVTFRCDPISEHNRLYWYRQTLGQGPEFLTYFQNEAQLEKSRLLSDRFSAERPKGSFSTLEIQRTEQGDSAMYLCASSSRAHYGYTFGSGTRLTVV.

This clone has just one count. The chain is built from TRBV5-6 and TRBJ2-5; 9 bases align to TRBD2. CDR3 size: 15 residues. V gave up 4 bases and J gave up 0 bases; unmatched junction bases: 4. Per the germline V gene, CDR1 is SGHDT and CDR2 is YYEEEE. CDR3 nucleotide sequence: TGTGCCAGCAGCCGGACTAGCGAGTACCAAGAGACCCAGTACTTC. Its translation: CASSRTSEYQETQYF.

This rearrangement joins TRBV27 to TRBJ1-2, with D hard to call. The CDR3 has 13 amino acids. V was cut by 3 bases and J by 0 bases, with 5 bases left in between. Looked up from germline, CDR1 is MNHEY and CDR2 is SMNVEV (reference sequence). The CDR3 loop reads CASSFGPNYGYTF. In DNA form, the CDR3 reads TGTGCCAGCAGTTTTGGCCCTAACTATGGCTACACCTTC.

The rearrangement joins TRBV4-3 to TRBJ1-1; D is possibly TRBD1 (6 bases). In germline, CDR1 is LGHNA, CDR2 YSLEER. Between the trimmed V and J ends, which lost 0 bases and 3 bases, there was a span of 11 bases. The CDR3 totals 15 residues. The CDR3 DNA follows: TGCGCCAGCAGCCAAGATCAGGGGCTCGACACTGAAGCTTTCTTT. This sequence encodes CASSQDQGLDTEAFF.

The chain uses TRBV30 and TRBJ1-1, with D perhaps matching TRBD1 (6 bases). V lost 7 bases and J lost 2, with 14 bases in between. Germline V gives CDR1 GTSNPN, CDR2 SVGIG (reference sequence). This CDR3 spans 13 amino acids. CDR3 DNA: TGTGCCTATATCCCGGACAGTAACACTGAAGCTTTCTTT. Translating it yields CAYIPDSNTEAFF.

The CDR3 protein is CASSIGTPTEAFF. The CDR3 DNA sequence: TGTGCCAGTAGTATAGGGACACCAACTGAAGCTTTCTTT. The V and J genes are TRBV19 and TRBJ1-1; TRBD1 is a possible D gene (5 bases). The CDR3 has 13 residues. V lost 1 base and J 5 bases, leaving 8 bases between the germline ends. CDR1 and CDR2 from the germline V gene are LNHDA and SQIVND (reference sequence).

The chain is built from TRBV7-3 and TRBJ2-1; unclear D gene. CDR1 is SGHTA and CDR2 is FQGTGA in the germline V gene. This CDR3 is built from 15 residues. V lost 4 bases and J lost 0, with 10 bases in between. The CDR3 loop reads CASSSSQSSYNEQFF. For the CDR3, the DNA is TGTGCCAGCAGCTCCTCCCAGAGCTCCTACAATGAGCAGTTCTTC.

This chain uses TRBV9 with TRBJ1-1; 8 nucleotides align to TRBD1. Germline V gene data show CDR1 as SGDLS and CDR2 as YYNGEE. V was pared by 3 bases and J by 1 base, with 2 bases of the junction left unmatched. The CDR3 spans 14 residues. The CDR3 spells CASSAGTGNTEAFF. The CDR3 bases are TGTGCCAGCAGCGCCGGGACAGGGAACACTGAAGCTTTCTTT.

This chain links TRBV13 with TRBJ2-3; TRBD2 agrees at 8 bases. Trimming at V came to 10 bases and at J to 4 bases, leaving 7 bases not matched to a gene. Germline CDR1 PRHDT, CDR2 FYEKMQ (reference sequence). The CDR3 length is 13 residues. The CDR3 nucleotides are TGTGCCATCGGGGGGGGCCTAGCAGATACGCAGTATTTT. Protein product: CAIGGGLADTQYF. The full variable domain, completed using reference TRBV13 and TRBJ2-3, is AAGVIQSPRHLIKEKRETATLKCYPIPRHDTVYWYQQGPGQDPQFLISFYEKMQSDKGSIPDRFSAQQFSDYHSELNMSSLELGDSALYFCAIGGGLADTQYFGPGTRLTVL.

J is TRBJ2-3 and V is TRBV5-6; 7 bases are a match to TRBD1. CDR1 SGHDT and CDR2 YYEEEE come from the germline V gene. V lost 4 bases and J lost 1; bases outside the gene matches: 9. The CDR3 is 16 residues long. CDR3 sequence (DNA): TGTGCCAGCAGCGGCGAGGGGGCGACGGGCACAGATACGCAGTATTTT. Its translation: CASSGEGATGTDTQYF.

The rearrangement joins TRBV7-9 to TRBJ2-1; D is unclear. CDR1 is SEHNR, CDR2 FQNEAQ, per germline (reference sequence). V lost 5 bases, J lost 8 bases, and 13 bases lay in between. The CDR3 is 13 amino acids. The CDR3: CASSLGLVDEQFF. CDR3 nucleotides: TGTGCCAGCAGCCTGGGGTTAGTGGATGAGCAGTTCTTC.

The chain recombines TRBV16 with TRBJ1-2; the D is unclear. This CDR3 region has 15 residues. V was clipped by 3 bases and J by 3 bases, with 14 bases between them. Germline V lookup: CDR1 KGHSY, CDR2 FQNENV. CDR3 protein: CASSHLITGDYGYTF. For the CDR3, the DNA is TGTGCCAGCAGCCACCTAATCACGGGAGACTATGGCTACACCTTC.

This clone has a single count. The chain links TRBV27 to TRBJ2-7; the D is unclear. This CDR3 is 14 amino acids long. CDR1 and CDR2 from the germline V gene are MNHEY and SMNVEV (reference sequence). V was clipped by 5 bases and J by 7 bases, with 18 bases between them. The CDR3 loop is CASSDSSWVQEQYF. In DNA form, the CDR3 reads TGTGCCAGCAGTGACTCCTCCTGGGTCCAGGAGCAGTACTTC.

The rearrangement uses TRBV11-3 and TRBJ2-1; D uncertain. V lost 3 bases, J lost 6 bases, and 6 bases lay in between. Germline CDR1 is SGHNT and CDR2 is YENEEA. This CDR3 contains 12 residues. The CDR3 nucleotides read TGTGCCAGCAGCTTCCGGTCCAATGAGCAGTTCTTC. Protein: CASSFRSNEQFF.

The chain recombines TRBV7-9 with TRBJ2-5; the D gene is possibly TRBD2 (5 bases). From germline, CDR1 is SEHNR and CDR2 FQNEAQ (reference sequence). CDR3 length equals 19 residues. V lost 0 bases to trimming and J lost 1 base, with 21 bases between them. CDR3 sequence: CASSLAVQEWRASQETQYF. CDR3 in DNA: TGTGCCAGCAGCTTAGCGGTGCAGGAGTGGCGGGCCTCCCAAGAGACCCAGTACTTC.

The chain recombines TRBV4-1 with TRBJ2-2, with TRBD2 identical over 10 bases. The V segment lost 0 bases and the J segment 4 bases; nucleotides outside the gene matches: 8. CDR1 and CDR2 from the germline V gene are MGHRA and YSYEKL. The CDR3 runs to 18 residues. This chain's CDR3 is CASSQESSGGAGTGELFF. The CDR3 nucleotides read TGCGCCAGCAGCCAAGAATCCAGCGGGGGGGCCGGCACCGGGGAGCTGTTTTTT.

DNA of the CDR3: TGTGCCAGTAGTACCCGGACAGGGGGCTACATCGTAATGGAAAAAAACATTCAGTACTTC. Translation: CASSTRTGGYIVMEKNIQYF. The chain couples TRBV19 to TRBJ2-4, with 11 bases fitting TRBD1. Germline lookup yields CDR1 LNHDA and CDR2 SQIVND (reference sequence). With 4 bases clipped from V and 4 bases from J, the junction kept 18 bases outside the gene matches. The CDR3 loop spans 20 amino acids.

V and J are TRBV9 and TRBJ1-2; D may be TRBD1 (6 bases). Between the trimmed V and J ends, which lost 3 bases and 3 bases, there was a span of 12 bases. CDR1 is SGDLS and CDR2 is YYNGEE in the germline V gene. The CDR3 length is 14 residues. The CDR3 spells CASSAGQGDYGYTF. The DNA for the CDR3 is TGTGCCAGCAGCGCGGGACAAGGGGACTATGGCTACACCTTC.

This chain joins TRBV9 and TRBJ2-2; 11 nucleotides match TRBD2. CDR1 and CDR2 from the germline V gene are SGDLS and YYNGEE. The V and J ends lost 2 bases and 7 bases, in that order; junction bases with no gene match: 4. CDR3 size: 15 residues. The CDR3 DNA is TGTGCCAGCAGCGTTAGCGGGGGGGCGGTCGGGGAGCTGTTTTTT. It encodes CASSVSGGAVGELFF.

The chain is built from TRBV6-5 and TRBJ2-7; D remains ambiguous. V was shortened by 3 bases and J by 5 bases, with 5 bases between the two germline ends. Germline CDR1 is MNHEY and CDR2 is SVGAGI. The CDR3 has 11 residues. The CDR3 DNA is TGTGCCAGCAGTTATTACCACGAGCAGTACTTC. This codes for CASSYYHEQYF.

This clone was seen a few times. This specimen includes other DNA sequences encoding the same CDR3. CDR3 in DNA: TGTGCCAGCAGCAGGACTAGCGGGGGCCTACTGGGTGAGCAGTTCTTC. Translation: CASSRTSGGLLGEQFF. The J gene is TRBJ2-1, the V gene TRBV7-9, with 13 bases aligning to TRBD2. After removal of 5 bases from V and 9 bases from J, the junction contained 10 bases not matched to a gene. The CDR3 extends over 16 amino acids. Germline values: CDR1 SEHNR, CDR2 FQNEAQ (reference sequence).

The rearrangement links TRBV28 to TRBJ2-7; TRBD1 matches 11 bases. This CDR3 has 13 residues. CDR1 and CDR2 from the germline V gene are MDHEN and SYDVKM. V was pared by 2 bases and J by 6 bases, with 0 bases of the junction left unmatched. CDR3 loop: CASSLGTGGEQYV. CDR3 nucleotide sequence: TGTGCCAGCAGTTTAGGGACAGGGGGCGAGCAGTACGTC.

V gene TRBV9 combines with J gene TRBJ2-5, with a weak D call TRBD1 (6 bases). Germline V lookup: CDR1 SGDLS, CDR2 YYNGEE. The CDR3 is made up of 14 amino acids. V dropped 3 bases and J dropped 2 bases, with 11 bases sitting between them. DNA for the CDR3: TGTGCCAGCAGCGCCGGGACAAGTCAAGAGACCCAGTACTTC. This sequence encodes CASSAGTSQETQYF.

The rearrangement links TRBV9 to TRBJ2-1, with D possibly TRBD1 on 5 matching bases. Germline V CDR1 and CDR2: SGDLS, YYNGEE. The CDR3 consists of 12 residues. Trimming left V 3 bases short and J 9 bases short, with 10 bases between. For the CDR3, the DNA is TGTGCCAGCAGCGGGGGCATTGGTGAGCAGTTCTTC. Translated, it gives CASSGGIGEQFF.

The V gene is TRBV7-3, the J gene TRBJ1-1; D is uncertain. Germline V gene lookup returns CDR1 SGHTA and CDR2 FQGTGA. CDR3 length equals 13 residues. The ends were cut back, 5 bases at V and 1 base at J, with 8 bases in the middle. This CDR3 is CASSLYQNTEAFF. As DNA, the CDR3 is TGTGCCAGCAGCCTATATCAGAACACTGAAGCTTTCTTT.

The chain recombines TRBV27 with TRBJ2-7; TRBD2 matches at 8 bases. The CDR3 is 16 amino acids. V shed 5 bases, J shed 6 bases, and the junction held 15 bases outside the gene matches. CDR1 and CDR2 from the germline V gene are MNHEY and SMNVEV (reference sequence). The CDR3, as DNA: TGTGCCAGCAGTCCATCCGGGGGGGGCTGGGTAGGCGAGCAGTACTTC. It encodes CASSPSGGGWVGEQYF.